Below are 27 T cell receptor beta chains sequenced from a single sample in a study of tumor-infiltrating lymphocytes in oesophageal squamous cell carcinoma. Each CDR3 protein gets one entry after TCRdb re-called the PCR reads with MiXCR. Among roughly 20,000 distinct CDR3 sequences, roughly two fifths were seen once, and the ten largest hold 18%. Input material: normal esophageal tissue next to the tumor. These TCRs come from a female donor with esophageal squamous cell carcinoma.

The CDR3 loop is CASSSGGSYNEQYF. CDR3 DNA sequence: TGTGCCAGCAGCTCGGGTGGATCCTACAATGAGCAGTACTTC. This chain joins TRBV27 and TRBJ2-5, with D unclear. Germline CDR1 reads MNHEY; CDR2 reads SMNVEV (reference sequence). The CDR3 is 14 amino acids. Trimming shortened V by 6 bases and J by 11 bases, and 22 bases separated the two germline ends.

This clonotype was seen repeatedly, ten times or more. The V gene is TRBV4-1, the J gene TRBJ1-6; D unresolved. V lost 2 bases and J lost 0, with 11 bases in between. Germline CDR1 is MGHRA and CDR2 is YSYEKL. The CDR3 contains 17 residues. The CDR3 DNA follows: TGCGCCAGCAGCCAAAGCGAGAGAACCTCCTATAATTCACCCCTCCACTTT. As protein: CASSQSERTSYNSPLHF.

This clonotype is termed medium-sized. The chain combines TRBV6-1 with TRBJ2-1; TRBD2 aligns across 11 bases. This CDR3 is 17 amino acids long. J lost 7 bases, V lost 0 bases, and 8 bases had no gene match. CDR1 is MNHNS, CDR2 SASEGT, per germline. The CDR3 region has the DNA TGTGCCAGCAGTGAAGCGGGAGGGCTAGCGGGGGGAAATGAGCAGTTCTTC. It yields the protein CASSEAGGLAGGNEQFF.

The chain is built from TRBV7-9 and TRBJ1-4, with D tentatively TRBD1 (6 bases). Germline V CDR1 and CDR2: SEHNR, FQNEAQ (reference sequence). This CDR3 is built from 16 residues. V lost 5 bases, J lost 0 bases, and 13 bases lay in between. Written as DNA, the CDR3 is TGTGCCAGCAGCCAAGGGACATTTGCAACTAATGAAAAACTGTTTTTT. Its translation: CASSQGTFATNEKLFF.

This clonotype has only a few counts. The conserved final phenylalanine or tryptophan is absent from the CDR3, which likely points to a read error. No DNA is shown, since the ends of the CDR3 on it are uncertain; the CDR3 is the one TCRdb lists. The chain couples TRBV10-3 to TRBJ2-5. The CDR3 extends over 17 residues, inclusive of both ends. Germline V lookup: CDR1 ENHRY, CDR2 SYGVKD. CDR3 sequence: CAISETQRTYYGYTFGS.

Concerning this clonotype itself: This clone may be a read error of a much larger clone one base away. The J gene is TRBJ2-5, the V gene TRBV12-3 or TRBV12-4, with D perhaps matching TRBD1 (6 bases). V was trimmed by 7 bases and J by 11 bases, leaving 23 bases between them. This CDR3 is 14 amino acids long. The CDR3 is CASNIGRGDNEQYF. CDR3 in DNA: TGTGCCAGCAATATAGGACGAGGGGACAATGAGCAGTACTTC.

The chain has TRBV28 and TRBJ1-1; D is perhaps TRBD1 (5 bases). CDR1 is MDHEN, CDR2 SYDVKM, per germline. CDR3 length: 15 residues. V shed 7 bases and J shed 5 bases, with 20 bases lying between them. The CDR3 DNA reads as TGTGCCAGCACTCAGACCCCGGGACGGGCAACTGAAGCTTTCTTT. This encodes CASTQTPGRATEAFF.

The J gene is TRBJ1-4, the V gene TRBV27, with D possibly TRBD1 on 5 matching bases. Per the germline V gene, CDR1 is MNHEY and CDR2 is SMNVEV (reference sequence). The length of the CDR3 is 15 residues. Trimming left V 4 bases short and J 0 bases short, with 9 bases between. The CDR3 loop is CASSSRQTTNEKLFF. CDR3 DNA: TGTGCCAGCAGTTCCAGACAGACAACTAATGAAAAACTGTTTTTT.

The chain uses TRBV28 and TRBJ1-4, with D hard to call. The CDR3 sequence is 13 residues long. Per germline, CDR1 MDHEN and CDR2 SYDVKM. V was trimmed by 3 bases and J by 10 bases, leaving 12 bases between them. The CDR3 bases are TGTGCCAGCAGTTTCGTCCGGAAGGGAAAACTGTTTTTT. Its translation: CASSFVRKGKLFF.

The chain uses TRBV4-2 and TRBJ1-1; no definite D call. The germline V gene encodes CDR1 LGHNA and CDR2 YNFKEQ. The CDR3 has 15 residues. V was trimmed by 1 base and J by 0 bases, leaving 9 bases between them. CDR3 protein: CASSQGSGMNTEAFF. DNA of the CDR3: TGTGCCAGCAGCCAAGGATCGGGGATGAACACTGAAGCTTTCTTT.

The V gene is TRBV2, the J gene TRBJ1-2; no clear D. Germline V gene lookup returns CDR1 SNHLY and CDR2 FYNNEI. The V gene lost 7 bases and the J gene lost 3 bases, with 6 bases spanning the gap. The CDR3 loop spans 11 amino acids. CDR3 sequence reads: CASTLHYGYTF. The CDR3, as DNA: TGTGCCAGCACATTACACTATGGCTACACCTTC. Filled out from reference TRBV2 and TRBJ1-2, the complete variable domain reads EPEVTQTPSHQVTQMGQEVILRCVPISNHLYFYWYRQILGQKVEFLVSFYNNEISEKSEIFDDQFSVERPDGSNFTLKIRSTKLEDSAMYFCASTLHYGYTFGSGTRLTVV.

This clonotype was detected many times. The V call is TRBV3-1, the J call TRBJ2-5; D unresolved. Germline V gene data show CDR1 as LGHDT and CDR2 as YNNKEL (reference sequence). CDR3 length: 12 residues. V lost 6 bases to trimming and J lost 2 bases, with 7 bases between them. The CDR3 sequence is CASRGKQETQYF. The CDR3 DNA sequence: TGTGCCAGCAGGGGGAAGCAAGAGACCCAGTACTTC.

The chain uses TRBV2 and TRBJ1-4; a weak D match, TRBD1 (5 bases). Germline CDR1 SNHLY, CDR2 FYNNEI. The germline V and J ends were trimmed by 6 bases and 3 bases, with 14 bases remaining between them. This CDR3 region has 15 residues. The CDR3: CASRTSTASNEKLFF. CDR3 DNA sequence: TGTGCCAGCAGGACTTCGACAGCATCTAATGAAAAACTGTTTTTT.

This clonotype was detected ten times or more. As the CDR3 is not closed by the conserved phenylalanine or tryptophan, this likely results from a read error. The DNA is left out, because the CDR3 cannot be placed on it with certainty; the CDR3 is given as TCRdb lists it. The chain's CDR3 is CASSLGFRDLGKMATPSVR. The V and J genes are TRBV7-9 and TRBJ1-1; the D call of TRBD1 is as the table states it, not checked on the DNA. The CDR3 sequence runs 19 residues, both termini included. CDR1 is SEHNR, CDR2 FQNEAQ, per germline (reference sequence).

Turning to this clonotype: The junction differs from germline at one of its ends, possibly a read error. The V gene is TRBV5-3, the J gene TRBJ1-1, with 8 positions matching TRBD1. TRBV5-3 is placed among ORFs of uncertain function. The CDR3 runs 16 residues. The CDR3 protein is CASSSWTGRTNTEAFF. The CDR3 coding sequence is TGTGCCAGCAGCTCCTGGACAGGGAGAACCAACACTGAAGCTTTCTTT.

Only one count was recorded for this clonotype. Mismatch with germline at one junction end may stem from a read error. The CDR3 sequence is CASSLGQGGEKLYF. In nucleotides, the CDR3 is TGTGCCAGCAGCCTGGGACAGGGAGGAGAAAAACTGTATTTT. This rearrangement joins TRBV7-6 to TRBJ1-4; TRBD1 matches at 9 bases. This CDR3 is built from 14 residues. Germline V gives CDR1 SGHVS, CDR2 FNYEAQ. The variable domain in full, completed from reference TRBV7-6 and TRBJ1-4, reads GAGVSQSPRYKVTKRGQDVALRCDPISGHVSLYWYRQALGQGPEFLTYFNYEAQQDKSGLPNDRFSAERPEGSISTLTIQRTEQRDSAMYRCASSLGQGGEKLYFGSGTQLSVL.

The chain couples TRBV27 to TRBJ2-3; D may be TRBD2 (5 bases). The CDR3 runs to 13 residues. CDR1 is MNHEY and CDR2 is SMNVEV in the germline V gene (reference sequence). Trimming left V 0 bases short and J 6 bases short, with 7 bases between. Written as DNA, the CDR3 is TGTGCCAGCAGTTTATCGAGGGTGGATACGCAGTATTTT. Translated: CASSLSRVDTQYF.

J is TRBJ1-3 and V is TRBV6-6; D possibly corresponds to TRBD1 (5 bases). Germline V gives CDR1 MNHNY, CDR2 SVGAGI (reference sequence). Trimming pared 0 bases from V and 0 bases from J, leaving 12 bases between. The CDR3 is made up of 17 amino acids. Here the CDR3 DNA reads TGTGCCAGCAGTTACTCGGGGCAGTTCTACTCTGGAAACACCATATATTTT. Translated: CASSYSGQFYSGNTIYF.

This clonotype counts as medium-sized. The chain joins TRBV6-1 to TRBJ1-1, with TRBD1 identical over 9 bases. The ends lost 5 bases at V and 1 base at J; junction bases unmatched: 8. This CDR3 is built from 16 residues. The germline V gene encodes CDR1 MNHNS and CDR2 SASEGT. The CDR3, as DNA: TGTGCCAGCAGTCGCGCGACAGGGGGAGAGAACACTGAAGCTTTCTTT. Its protein product is CASSRATGGENTEAFF.

The chain has TRBV5-1 and TRBJ1-4; no clear D gene. CDR3 size: 15 residues. Trimming cost V 0 bases and J 6 bases, with 12 bases left between them. Germline values: CDR1 SGHRS, CDR2 YFSETQ. The CDR3 DNA follows: TGCGCCAGCAGCTTGGCCGCGGAGGGTTATGAAAAACTGTTTTTT. This translates into CASSLAAEGYEKLFF.

This clonotype has ten or more counts. The chain uses TRBV7-9 and TRBJ1-1, with 7 bases fitting TRBD1. The CDR3 covers 14 residues. Trimming cost V 4 bases and J 6 bases; bases outside gene matches: 8. The germline CDR1 and CDR2 sequences are SEHNR and FQNEAQ (reference sequence). Written as DNA, the CDR3 is TGTGCCAGCAGCTCGGGACAGCATAAGGCTGAAGCTTTCTTT. Its translation is CASSSGQHKAEAFF.

About this clonotype: A much bigger clone sits one base away, suggesting this may be a read error. This chain joins TRBV28 and TRBJ2-5; TRBD2 is a possible D gene (6 bases). This CDR3 contains 16 residues. V was shortened by 8 bases and J by 11 bases, with 30 bases between the two germline ends. In germline, CDR1 is MDHEN, CDR2 SYDVKM. CDR3 in amino acids: CASGRWGTSTYNEQYF. The CDR3 DNA is TGTGCCAGCGGCCGATGGGGGACTTCTACCTACAATGAGCAGTACTTC.

This clonotype was counted only a few times. The V gene is TRBV4-2, the J gene TRBJ1-3, with 7 nucleotides matching TRBD1. The germline CDR1 and CDR2 sequences are LGHNA and YNFKEQ. The CDR3 sequence is 14 residues long. Trimming cost V 1 base and J 3 bases; bases outside gene matches: 0. CDR3 protein: CASSQGTGGNTIYF. In DNA form, the CDR3 reads TGTGCCAGCAGCCAAGGGACAGGTGGAAACACCATATATTTT.

This clonotype was counted a few times. This chain connects TRBV11-2 to TRBJ2-6; D is uncertain. Germline V CDR1 and CDR2: SGHAT, FQNNGV. V lost 3 bases and J lost 0, with 6 bases in between. The CDR3 extends over 15 amino acids. The DNA of the CDR3 is TGTGCCAGCAGCTTGGATTACTCTGGGGCCAACGTCCTGACTTTC. Its protein is CASSLDYSGANVLTF.

Turning to this clonotype: Just one base apart from a much larger clone, this may be a read error. This chain connects TRBV27 to TRBJ2-1; D ambiguous. With the DNA end fitting TRBJ2-7 better, the J assignment may be wrong. This CDR3 is 15 amino acids long. Germline lookup yields CDR1 MNHEY and CDR2 SMNVEV (reference sequence). CDR3 nucleotides: TGTGCCAGCAGTTTATCGAGCTTGGCCATCTACGAGCAGTACTTC. Translating it yields CASSLSSLAIYEQYF.

The rearrangement uses TRBV7-2 and TRBJ2-1, with D perhaps matching TRBD2 (5 bases). Per the germline V gene, CDR1 is SGHTA and CDR2 is FQGNSA. This CDR3 is built from 12 residues. Trimming pared 1 base from V and 10 bases from J, leaving 8 bases between. Here the CDR3 DNA reads TGTGCCAGCAGCTTAGGAGGGCGGGAGCAGTTCTTC. Amino acids: CASSLGGREQFF.

A word on this clonotype: The DNA is omitted, as the CDR3 cannot be located on it reliably, and the CDR3 follows TCRdb's listing. The chain joins TRBV4-1 to TRBJ2-6; the table's D call, TRBD2, has no DNA check behind it. Germline V gene data show CDR1 as MGHRA and CDR2 as YSYEKL. A total of 20 residues make up the CDR3, ends included. The CDR3 protein is CASSPSRGWRGRVMWLHLRF.